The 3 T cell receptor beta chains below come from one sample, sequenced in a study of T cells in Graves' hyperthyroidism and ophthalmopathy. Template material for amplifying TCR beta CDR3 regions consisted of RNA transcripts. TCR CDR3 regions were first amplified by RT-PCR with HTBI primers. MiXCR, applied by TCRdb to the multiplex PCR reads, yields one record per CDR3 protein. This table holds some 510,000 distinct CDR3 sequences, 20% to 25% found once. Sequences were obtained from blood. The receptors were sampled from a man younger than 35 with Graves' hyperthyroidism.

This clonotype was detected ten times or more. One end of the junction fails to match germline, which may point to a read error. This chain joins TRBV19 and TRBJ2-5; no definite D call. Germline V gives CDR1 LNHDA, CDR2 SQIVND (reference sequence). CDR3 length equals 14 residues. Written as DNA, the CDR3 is TGTGCCAATAGTATTGGTCAGATTGGAGAGACCCAGTACTTC. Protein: CANSIGQIGETQYF.

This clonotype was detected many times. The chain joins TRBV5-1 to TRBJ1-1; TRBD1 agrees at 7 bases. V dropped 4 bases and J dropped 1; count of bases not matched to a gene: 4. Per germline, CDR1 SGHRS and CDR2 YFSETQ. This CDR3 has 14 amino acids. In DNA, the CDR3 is TGCGCCAGCAGCGGAGACAGGGCGAACACTGAAGCTTTCTTT. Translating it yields CASSGDRANTEAFF.

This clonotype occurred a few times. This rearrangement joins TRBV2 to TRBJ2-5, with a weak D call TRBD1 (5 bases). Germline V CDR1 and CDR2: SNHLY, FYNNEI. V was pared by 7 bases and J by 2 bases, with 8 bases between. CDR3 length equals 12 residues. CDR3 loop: CASKGLQETQYF. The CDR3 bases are TGTGCCAGCAAGGGGCTTCAAGAGACCCAGTACTTC.